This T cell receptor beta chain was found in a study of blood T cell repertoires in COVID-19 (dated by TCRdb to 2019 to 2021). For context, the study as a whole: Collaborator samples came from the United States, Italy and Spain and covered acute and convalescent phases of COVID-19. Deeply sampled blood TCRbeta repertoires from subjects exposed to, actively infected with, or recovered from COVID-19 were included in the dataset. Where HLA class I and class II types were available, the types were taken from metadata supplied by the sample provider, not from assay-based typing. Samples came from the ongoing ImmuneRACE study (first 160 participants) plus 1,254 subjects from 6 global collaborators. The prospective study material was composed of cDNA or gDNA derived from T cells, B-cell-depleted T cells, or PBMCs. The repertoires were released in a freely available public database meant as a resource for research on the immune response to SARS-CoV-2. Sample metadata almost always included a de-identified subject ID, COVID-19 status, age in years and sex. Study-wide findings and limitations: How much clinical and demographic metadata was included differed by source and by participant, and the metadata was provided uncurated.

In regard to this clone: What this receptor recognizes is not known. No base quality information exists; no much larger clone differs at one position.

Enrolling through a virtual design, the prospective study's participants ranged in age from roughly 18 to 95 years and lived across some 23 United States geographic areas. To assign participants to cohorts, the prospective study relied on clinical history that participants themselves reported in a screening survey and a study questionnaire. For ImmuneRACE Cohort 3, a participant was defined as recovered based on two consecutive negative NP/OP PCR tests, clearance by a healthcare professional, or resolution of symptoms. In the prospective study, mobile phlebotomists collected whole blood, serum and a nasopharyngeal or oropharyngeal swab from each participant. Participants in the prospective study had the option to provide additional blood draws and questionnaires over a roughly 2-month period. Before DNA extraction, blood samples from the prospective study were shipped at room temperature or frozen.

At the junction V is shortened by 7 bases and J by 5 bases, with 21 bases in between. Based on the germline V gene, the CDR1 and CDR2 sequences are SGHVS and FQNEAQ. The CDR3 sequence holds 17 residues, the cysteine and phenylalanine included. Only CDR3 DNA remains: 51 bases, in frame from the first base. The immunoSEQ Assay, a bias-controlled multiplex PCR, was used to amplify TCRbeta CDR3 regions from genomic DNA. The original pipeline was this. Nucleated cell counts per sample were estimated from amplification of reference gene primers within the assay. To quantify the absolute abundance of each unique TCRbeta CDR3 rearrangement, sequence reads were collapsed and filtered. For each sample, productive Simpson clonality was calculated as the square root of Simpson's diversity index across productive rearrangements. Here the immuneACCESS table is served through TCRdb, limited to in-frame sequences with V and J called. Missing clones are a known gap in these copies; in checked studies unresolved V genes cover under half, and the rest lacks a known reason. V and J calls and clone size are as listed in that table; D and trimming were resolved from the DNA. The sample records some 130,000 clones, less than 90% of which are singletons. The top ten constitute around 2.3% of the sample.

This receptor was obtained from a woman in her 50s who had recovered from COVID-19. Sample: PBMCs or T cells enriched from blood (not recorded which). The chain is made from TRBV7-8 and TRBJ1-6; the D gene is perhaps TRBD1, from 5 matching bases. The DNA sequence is TGTGCCAGCACCCCTAGGGCGGAGGGGCAGAATAATTCACCCCTCCACTTT. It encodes CASTPRAEGQNNSPLHF. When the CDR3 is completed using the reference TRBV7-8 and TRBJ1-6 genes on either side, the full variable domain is GAGVSQSPRYKVAKRGQDVALRCDPISGHVSLFWYQQALGQGPEFLTYFQNEAQLDKSGLPSDRFFAERPEGSVSTLKIQRTQQEDSAVYLCASTPRAEGQNNSPLHFGNGTRLTVT.